These T cell receptor beta chains were read from a single sample in a study of T cell repertoires in cytomegalovirus infection. TCRdb called the reads again in MiXCR, with one record for every CDR3 protein. The table lists approximately 500,000 distinct CDR3 sequences, approximately 26% of them singletons, with about 12% in the top ten. The sample comprised PBMCs. The source is a human donor in good health (CMV status not recorded). Some clones in this sample may be carry-over from other donors' samples. The CDR3 runs from the conserved cysteine through the conserved F or W. D genes are given only for firm matches. Only part of the rows carry a size: once, few, many, or a class if the clone is expanded.

d_gene	abundance	v_gene	j_gene	CDR3aa	CDR3nt
TRBD1	many	TRBV7-2	TRBJ1-1	CASSPKWTGPSTEAFF	TGTGCCAGCAGCCCTAAGTGGACAGGGCCTAGCACTGAAGCTTTCTTT
TRBD2	.	TRBV3-1	TRBJ2-7	CASSPGLAGALEQYF	TGTGCCAGCAGCCCAGGACTAGCGGGAGCCCTCGAGCAGTACTTC
.	.	TRBV12-3/TRBV12-4	TRBJ1-5	CASSLGQISPQHF	TGTGCCAGCAGTTTGGGGCAGATCAGCCCCCAGCATTTT
TRBD2	.	TRBV5-6	TRBJ2-1	CASTLRPLLALSFDEQFF	TGTGCCAGCACCCTCCGGCCCCTACTAGCGTTATCATTCGATGAGCAGTTCTTC
TRBD1	few	TRBV15	TRBJ1-5	CATSWGAGTGLNQPQHF	TGTGCCACCAGCTGGGGGGCCGGGACAGGGCTCAATCAGCCCCAGCATTTT
.	many	TRBV7-9	TRBJ2-1	CASSLAGSYNEQFF	TGTGCCAGCAGCTTAGCGGGCTCCTACAATGAGCAGTTCTTC
.	.	TRBV18	TRBJ1-4	CASSPTRTPDEKLFF	TGTGCCAGCTCACCAACGCGGACACCTGATGAAAAACTGTTTTTT
.	many	TRBV7-2	TRBJ1-5	CASSLDGGGDQPQHF	TGTGCCAGCAGCTTAGACGGGGGGGGGGATCAGCCCCAGCATTTT
.	.	TRBV6-2/TRBV6-3	TRBJ2-3	CASTSAGGNTDTQYF	TGTGCCAGCACTTCTGCCGGAGGGAACACAGATACGCAGTATTTT
.	.	TRBV6-2/TRBV6-3	TRBJ1-1	CASSYFFEAFF	TGTGCCAGCAGTTATTTCTTTGAGGCTTTCTTT
TRBD2	.	TRBV7-9	TRBJ2-1	CASRPTSGSTNRPGEQFF	TGTGCCAGCAGACCGACTAGCGGGAGCACCAATAGGCCCGGTGAGCAGTTCTTC
TRBD2	few	TRBV7-6	TRBJ2-1	CASSAGGLYNEQFF	TGTGCCAGCAGCGCGGGGGGCCTATACAATGAGCAGTTCTTC
TRBD1	.	TRBV6-6	TRBJ1-1	CASGTGRGTEAFF	TGTGCCAGCGGGACAGGGAGAGGGACTGAAGCTTTCTTT
TRBD2	.	TRBV29-1	TRBJ2-1	CSVEGGSRYNEQFF	TGCAGCGTTGAGGGCGGGAGTCGGTACAATGAGCAGTTCTTC
TRBD2	.	TRBV12-3/TRBV12-4	TRBJ2-1	CATERESWNEQFF	TGTGCCACCGAGCGGGAGTCCTGGAATGAGCAGTTCTTC
.	.	TRBV6-2/TRBV6-3	TRBJ2-1	CASSRQFYNEQFF	TGTGCCAGCAGCCGACAGTTCTACAATGAGCAGTTCTTC
TRBD2	.	TRBV4-1	TRBJ2-1	CASSQDSGSPHEQFF	TGCGCCAGCAGCCAAGATAGCGGGAGCCCCCATGAGCAGTTCTTC
.	once	TRBV20-1	TRBJ2-3	CSARDPGTQYF	TGCAGTGCTAGAGACCCCGGTACGCAGTATTTT
.	.	TRBV20-1	TRBJ2-3	CSARILSSTDTQYF	TGCAGTGCTAGAATCCTCTCTAGCACAGATACGCAGTATTTT
.	.	TRBV4-1	TRBJ1-1	CASSQESGSWTEAFF	TGCGCCAGCAGCCAAGAAAGCGGGAGTTGGACTGAAGCTTTCTTT
TRBD1	.	TRBV6-2/TRBV6-3	TRBJ1-5	CASRRQGPSNQPQHF	TGTGCCAGCAGGCGACAGGGGCCTAGCAATCAGCCCCAGCATTTT
.	.	TRBV7-8	TRBJ1-2	CASSQGWWEGDYGYTF	TGTGCCAGCAGCCAGGGGTGGTGGGAAGGGGACTATGGCTACACCTTC
.	.	TRBV4-3	TRBJ1-1	CASSRGRAEAFF	TGCGCCAGCAGCCGTGGAAGGGCTGAAGCTTTCTTT
TRBD1	.	TRBV19	TRBJ2-2	CASRTLSRQGRTGELFF	TGTGCCAGTAGAACCCTAAGTCGACAGGGGAGAACCGGGGAGCTGTTTTTT